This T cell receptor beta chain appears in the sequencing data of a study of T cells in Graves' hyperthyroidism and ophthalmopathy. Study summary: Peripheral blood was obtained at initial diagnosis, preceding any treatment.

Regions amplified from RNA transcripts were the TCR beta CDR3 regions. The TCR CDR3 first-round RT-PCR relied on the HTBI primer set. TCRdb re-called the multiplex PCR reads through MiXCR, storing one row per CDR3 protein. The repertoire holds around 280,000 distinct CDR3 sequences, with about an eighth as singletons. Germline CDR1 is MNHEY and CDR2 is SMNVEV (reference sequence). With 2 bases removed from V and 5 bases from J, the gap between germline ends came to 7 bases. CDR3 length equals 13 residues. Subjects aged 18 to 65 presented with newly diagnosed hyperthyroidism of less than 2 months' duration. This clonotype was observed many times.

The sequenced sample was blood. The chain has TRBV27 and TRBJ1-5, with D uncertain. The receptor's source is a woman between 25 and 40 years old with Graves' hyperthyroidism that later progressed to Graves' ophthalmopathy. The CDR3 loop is CASSLSSDQPQHF. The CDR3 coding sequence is TGTGCCAGCAGTTTAAGCTCGGATCAGCCCCAGCATTTT.